This T cell receptor (beta chain) was recorded in a study of blood T cell repertoires in COVID-19. Whole-study context: COVID-19 samples from acute and convalescent phases originated in the United States, Italy and Spain. T cells, B-cell-depleted T cells, or PBMCs provided the cDNA or gDNA that served as material.

CDR3 size: 14 residues. V was pared by 6 bases and J by 4 bases, with 14 bases between. Germline CDR1 reads KGHSH; CDR2 reads LQKENI. Seattle patients were enrolled while actively infected and followed longitudinally. Original data processing: Amplification of reference gene primers provided the estimated nucleated cell counts. Generated by immunoSEQ multiplex PCR, the TCRdb table keeps only in-frame clones and is missing some. V and J calls plus clone size are reproduced from that table; the DNA served to infer D and trimming. The sample yields 250,000 to 300,000 clones, about 88% seen once. The chain joins TRBV18 to TRBJ2-3; TRBD2 is a possible D gene (5 bases). The source material was peripheral blood. The TCR originated in a woman younger than 45 with COVID-19, enrolled during active disease. CDR3 DNA sequence: TGTGCCAGCTCGCAGTCTAGAGGGCCAGATACGCAGTATTTT. It codes for CASSQSRGPDTQYF.